This passage covers 23 T cell receptor beta chains from one sample sequenced in a study of cytomegalovirus exposure and HLA in healthy donors. TCRdb keeps only in-frame clones here, not all; method: immunoSEQ multiplex PCR. The sample shows 35,000 to 50,000 clones, 90% to 95% of them seen only once. Material for sequencing was PBMCs. The receptors here all came from a woman under 30 in good health and CMV-seronegative.

The chain uses TRBV6-5 and TRBJ1-1; D is unresolved. Germline-derived CDR1 and CDR2 are MNHEY and SVGAGI. The CDR3 contains 13 residues. Trimming pared 2 bases from V and 1 base from J, leaving 5 bases between. The CDR3 reads CASSYKRNTEAFF. The CDR3 DNA follows: TGTGCCAGCAGTTACAAGAGGAACACTGAAGCTTTCTTT.

This sequence joins TRBV5-4 and TRBJ2-7; 8 nucleotides agree with TRBD2. Germline V gene data show CDR1 as SGHNT and CDR2 as YYREEE (reference sequence). The junction had 6 bases not matched to a gene; V was cut back by 4 bases and J by 3 bases. The CDR3 sequence is 14 residues long. CDR3 sequence reads: CASSISGVVYEQYF. The CDR3 nucleotides are TGTGCCAGCAGCATTAGCGGGGTAGTCTACGAGCAGTACTTC.

This clone was counted a single time. The chain carries TRBV7-2 and TRBJ1-3, with D possibly matching TRBD1 (6 bases). CDR1 and CDR2 (germline): SGHTA, FQGNSA. The CDR3 consists of 16 residues. With 2 bases removed from V and 2 bases from J, the gap between germline ends came to 13 bases. The CDR3 coding sequence is TGTGCCAGCAGCTTATCTGCAGGGGCCACTGGAAACACCATATATTTT. Amino acid sequence: CASSLSAGATGNTIYF.

This chain connects TRBV2 to TRBJ2-1; D gene ambiguous. The germline V and J ends were trimmed by 7 bases and 2 bases, with 9 bases remaining between them. Per the germline V gene, CDR1 is SNHLY and CDR2 is FYNNEI. The CDR3 runs 13 residues. In nucleotides, the CDR3 is TGTGCCAGCACAGGAACACCCTACAATGAGCAGTTCTTC. It codes for CASTGTPYNEQFF.

V and J are TRBV7-9 and TRBJ2-5, with 14 positions matching TRBD2. V was clipped by 4 bases and J by 4 bases; unmatched bases: 5. The CDR3 length is 16 residues. CDR1 SEHNR and CDR2 FQNEAQ come from the germline V gene (reference sequence). The CDR3 region has the DNA TGTGCCAGCAGCTACCCGGGACTAGCGGGAGCAGAGACCCAGTACTTC. Translating gives CASSYPGLAGAETQYF.

V gene TRBV5-1 combines with J gene TRBJ2-1; D not resolved. The germline CDR1 and CDR2 sequences are SGHRS and YFSETQ. V lost 3 bases, J lost 9 bases, and 13 bases lay in between. The CDR3 covers 13 residues. The DNA of the CDR3 is TGCGCCAGCAGCTCGACTGGCCCCAGTGAGCAGTTCTTC. This translates into CASSSTGPSEQFF.

This rearrangement joins TRBV5-1 to TRBJ2-7; 8 nucleotides align to TRBD1. CDR1 is SGHRS and CDR2 is YFSETQ in the germline V gene. The CDR3 consists of 18 residues. V shed 0 bases, J shed 2 bases, and the junction held 13 bases outside the gene matches. The CDR3 region is CASSLAWGVGQGTYEQYF. For the CDR3, the DNA is TGCGCCAGCAGCTTGGCCTGGGGAGTCGGACAGGGTACCTACGAGCAGTACTTC.

The rearrangement uses TRBV28 and TRBJ1-1; possible D gene TRBD1, 5 bases. The CDR3 has 15 residues. Germline V gene lookup returns CDR1 MDHEN and CDR2 SYDVKM. Trimming shortened V by 2 bases and J by 0 bases, and 10 bases separated the two germline ends. For the CDR3, the DNA is TGTGCCAGCAGTTTAGGCGGGGCAATGAACACTGAAGCTTTCTTT. This gives the protein CASSLGGAMNTEAFF.

This clone has just one count. V is TRBV5-4 and J is TRBJ2-4; D is possibly TRBD2 (6 bases). Trimming stripped 3 bases from V and 0 bases from J, with 16 bases between. Germline CDR1 is SGHNT and CDR2 is YYREEE (reference sequence). CDR3 length: 17 amino acids. CDR3 coding DNA: TGTGCCAGCAGCTCCCGGGACTCAAGTCTAGCCAAAAACATTCAGTACTTC. Translating gives CASSSRDSSLAKNIQYF.

As regards this clone: Other DNA sequences of this sample code for an identical CDR3. The chain links TRBV15 to TRBJ1-6; the D gene is possibly TRBD1 (5 bases). Per germline, CDR1 LNHNV and CDR2 YYDKDF (reference sequence). The CDR3 is 15 amino acids. V lost 1 base and J lost 8, with 12 bases in between. The CDR3 DNA reads as TGTGCCACCAGCAGAGGGCAGGGTTTGGATTCACCCCTCCACTTT. This sequence encodes CATSRGQGLDSPLHF.

The sample holds one count of this clone. V usage is TRBV28 and J usage is TRBJ1-2; no definite D call. Germline V lookup: CDR1 MDHEN, CDR2 SYDVKM. This CDR3 is 12 amino acids long. The V and J ends lost 5 bases and 1 base respectively, with 5 bases between them. The CDR3 DNA reads as TGTGCCAGCAGTGCGTATAACTATGGCTACACCTTC. Translation: CASSAYNYGYTF.

The gene calls are TRBV30 and TRBJ1-1, with 7 bases identical to TRBD1. Per the germline V gene, CDR1 is GTSNPN and CDR2 is SVGIG (reference sequence). V dropped 0 bases and J dropped 6; count of bases not matched to a gene: 13. This CDR3 spans 16 amino acids. Here the CDR3 reads CAWSVHPTGWVAEAFF. The CDR3 nucleotides read TGTGCCTGGAGTGTACACCCGACAGGGTGGGTAGCTGAAGCTTTCTTT.

This chain joins TRBV2 and TRBJ2-5; tentative D call: TRBD1 (6 bases). This CDR3 is 12 amino acids long. Per the germline V gene, CDR1 is SNHLY and CDR2 is FYNNEI. V was shortened by 9 bases and J by 3 bases, with 11 bases between the two germline ends. CDR3 coding DNA: TGTGCCAGTGGACAGCTGGAAGAGACCCAGTACTTC. Translation gives CASGQLEETQYF.

The V gene is TRBV19, the J gene TRBJ1-1; D unclear. Trimming stripped 5 bases from V and 4 bases from J, with 20 bases between. The germline gives CDR1 LNHDA, CDR2 SQIVND (reference sequence). This CDR3 region has 16 residues. CDR3 region: CASSPVLSAGSTEAFF. As DNA, the CDR3 is TGTGCCAGTAGTCCCGTCTTGTCGGCCGGGAGCACTGAAGCTTTCTTT.

The rearrangement joins TRBV9 to TRBJ2-1; 8 bases map to TRBD2. The ends lost 0 bases at V and 9 bases at J; junction bases unmatched: 11. The CDR3 length is 16 residues. Germline CDR1 reads SGDLS; CDR2 reads YYNGEE. DNA of the CDR3: TGTGCCAGCAGCGTAGCTTTGGCGGGAGGTCTCGGTGAGCAGTTCTTC. As protein: CASSVALAGGLGEQFF.

V is TRBV4-2 and J is TRBJ1-1, with 9 bases aligning to TRBD1. This CDR3 region has 15 residues. Trimming removed 2 bases from V and 1 base from J; junction bases left unmatched: 2. Germline loops: CDR1 LGHNA, CDR2 YNFKEQ. The CDR3 protein is CASSQSGQGNTEAFF. The CDR3 nucleotides read TGTGCCAGCAGCCAATCGGGACAGGGGAACACTGAAGCTTTCTTT.

The table lists this clone with a count of one. The chain joins TRBV28 to TRBJ1-5, with D possibly TRBD1 on 6 matching bases. Per the germline V gene, CDR1 is MDHEN and CDR2 is SYDVKM. This CDR3 region has 15 residues. V lost 6 bases to trimming and J lost 0 bases, with 12 bases between them. The CDR3: CASSIWTASNQPQHF. CDR3 coding DNA: TGTGCCAGCAGCATATGGACAGCTAGCAATCAGCCCCAGCATTTT.

The V and J genes are TRBV7-9 and TRBJ1-1; a possible D gene is TRBD1 (5 bases). Trimming removed 6 bases at V and 1 base at J, with 9 bases between. The germline gives CDR1 SEHNR, CDR2 FQNEAQ (reference sequence). This CDR3 region has 13 residues. CDR3 region: CASRGGKNTEAFF. The CDR3 nucleotides are TGTGCCAGCAGGGGGGGGAAGAACACTGAAGCTTTCTTT. The variable domain in full, completed from reference TRBV7-9 and TRBJ1-1, reads DTGVSQNPRHKITKRGQNVTFRCDPISEHNRLYWYRQTLGQGPEFLTYFQNEAQLEKSRLLSDRFSAERPKGSFSTLEIQRTEQGDSAMYLCASRGGKNTEAFFGQGTRLTVV.

The count of this clone is one. This chain links TRBV30 with TRBJ2-2; D is ambiguous. The CDR3 is 12 residues long. Germline lookup yields CDR1 GTSNPN and CDR2 SVGIG (reference sequence). The ends were cut back, 3 bases at V and 1 base at J, with 3 bases in the middle. CDR3 sequence (DNA): TGTGCCTGGAGACAGAACACCGGGGAGCTGTTTTTT. This sequence encodes CAWRQNTGELFF.

This chain links TRBV18 with TRBJ1-6; 7 nucleotides line up with TRBD1. The CDR3 runs 14 residues. V lost 2 bases and J lost 8; bases outside the gene matches: 3. Germline V lookup: CDR1 KGHSH, CDR2 LQKENI. CDR3 in DNA: TGTGCCAGCTCACCATTCGACAGGGATTCACCCCTCCACTTT. Translated, it gives CASSPFDRDSPLHF.

The chain couples TRBV6-1 to TRBJ1-3; D is unresolved. In germline, CDR1 is MNHNS, CDR2 SASEGT. The CDR3 contains 13 residues. The V gene lost 3 bases and the J gene lost 0 bases, with 3 bases spanning the gap. The CDR3 DNA follows: TGTGCCAGCAGTGATCTCTCTGGAAACACCATATATTTT. Its translation: CASSDLSGNTIYF.

The J gene is TRBJ1-1, the V gene TRBV2, with TRBD1 matching 7 bases. J gave up 5 bases and V 8 bases, and 8 bases lay outside the gene matches. CDR3 length equals 13 residues. From germline, CDR1 is SNHLY and CDR2 FYNNEI. The CDR3 DNA follows: TGTGCCAGCCGGGAGGGGGCAGGGACTGAAGCTTTCTTT. It yields the protein CASREGAGTEAFF.

V is TRBV11-2 and J is TRBJ2-1; 7 bases are a match to TRBD1. V lost 1 base and J lost 0; bases outside the gene matches: 3. The germline V gene has CDR1 SGHAT and CDR2 FQNNGV. CDR3 size: 16 residues. The CDR3 region has the DNA TGTGCCAGCAGCTTAGTACAGGGGAGCTCCTACAATGAGCAGTTCTTC. Protein sequence: CASSLVQGSSYNEQFF. The whole variable domain, remainder taken from reference TRBV11-2 and TRBJ2-1, is EAGVAQSPRYKIIEKRQSVAFWCNPISGHATLYWYQQILGQGPKLLIQFQNNGVVDDSQLPKDRFSAERLKGVDSTLKIQPAKLEDSAVYLCASSLVQGSSYNEQFFGPGTRLTVL.